A selection of T cell receptor beta chains follows, all from one sample in a study of graft-versus-host responses after intestinal transplantation. Their antigens are not known. The table came from immunoSEQ multiplex PCR; TCRdb's copy has only in-frame clones and leaves some out. Of under 95,000 clones in the sample, roughly 90% are singletons; the top ten hold around 2.7%. Sequenced material: unstimulated CD8+ T cells sorted from spleen or lymph node cells, taken before intestinal transplant. Receptor source: a human donor who received an intestinal transplant. CDR3s include the opening cysteine and the closing phenylalanine or tryptophan. D genes are given only for firm matches. Clone size is not always given. Where it is, it says once, few, many or a class for expanded clones.

clone_size,d_call,j_call,v_call,cdr3_aa,cdr3_nt
NA,NA,TRBJ2-1,TRBV13,CASSLFDRGEQFF,TGTGCCAGCAGTTTATTTGATAGGGGTGAGCAGTTCTTC
NA,NA,TRBJ1-1,TRBV27,CASSSDTGWNTEAFF,TGTGCCAGCAGTTCTGATACAGGGTGGAACACTGAAGCTTTCTTT
NA,TRBD2,TRBJ2-3,TRBV27,CASSLSQHTSGRSTDTQYF,TGTGCCAGCAGTTTATCCCAACACACTAGCGGGAGGTCGACAGATACGCAGTATTTT
NA,NA,TRBJ2-3,TRBV6-5,CASSSGPPWPDTQYF,TGTGCCAGCAGTTCAGGCCCCCCGTGGCCAGATACGCAGTATTTT
NA,NA,TRBJ2-5,TRBV9,CASSVGGTEGETQYF,TGTGCCAGCAGCGTCGGAGGGACAGAGGGAGAGACCCAGTACTTC
NA,TRBD2,TRBJ2-3,TRBV9,CASGDYADTQYF,TGTGCCAGCGGGGACTACGCAGATACGCAGTATTTT
NA,TRBD2,TRBJ2-7,TRBV28,CASSLSPGGEQYF,TGTGCCAGCAGTTTATCACCGGGGGGCGAGCAGTACTTC
once,NA,TRBJ2-1,TRBV7-2,CASSPPGGPDEQFF,TGTGCCAGCAGTCCGCCCGGGGGGCCGGATGAGCAGTTCTTC
once,TRBD1,TRBJ2-1,TRBV5-8,CASSSLTGGSYNEQFF,TGTGCCAGCAGCTCCTTGACAGGGGGCTCCTACAATGAGCAGTTCTTC
NA,NA,TRBJ2-7,TRBV28,CASSLLRGTQQYF,TGTGCCAGCAGTTTATTACGAGGTACTCAGCAGTACTTC
NA,NA,TRBJ1-6,TRBV6-1,CASSDISTMGDSPLHF,TGTGCCAGCAGTGATATCTCTACCATGGGCGATTCACCCCTCCACTTT
NA,TRBD2,TRBJ2-1,TRBV5-1,CASSLASGGANEQFF,TGCGCCAGCAGCTTGGCTAGCGGGGGGGCCAATGAGCAGTTCTTC
NA,NA,TRBJ2-7,TRBV28,CASSRRAPYEQYF,TGTGCCAGCAGCCGCAGGGCCCCCTACGAGCAGTACTTC
once,NA,TRBJ2-7,TRBV27,CASSLSILVAYEQYF,TGTGCCAGCAGTTTATCTATACTAGTGGCCTACGAGCAGTACTTC
NA,TRBD1,TRBJ2-7,TRBV28,CASSFLTGEVRISYEQYF,TGTGCCAGCAGTTTCCTGACAGGGGAGGTTCGGATCTCCTACGAGCAGTACTTC
NA,NA,TRBJ2-1,TRBV6-1,CASSGTAYNEQFF,TGTGCCAGCAGTGGGACAGCTTACAATGAGCAGTTCTTC
NA,NA,TRBJ1-6,TRBV6-5,CASSYSGLSYNSPLHF,TGTGCCAGCAGTTACTCGGGCCTCTCCTATAATTCACCCCTCCACTTT
NA,NA,TRBJ1-5,TRBV27,CASSLDSGSNQPQHF,TGTGCCAGCAGTTTAGACTCAGGGTCCAATCAGCCCCAGCATTTT
NA,NA,TRBJ2-2,TRBV2,CASNEIRTMTPGELFF,TGTGCCAGCAATGAGATACGGACTATGACCCCTGGGGAGCTGTTTTTT
few,NA,TRBJ1-4,TRBV7-9,CASSLFPNEKLFF,TGTGCCAGCAGCTTATTTCCGAATGAAAAACTGTTTTTT
NA,NA,TRBJ1-1,TRBV6-5,CASSYTAAEQSEAFF,TGTGCCAGCAGTTACACCGCGGCTGAACAAAGTGAAGCTTTCTTT
few,TRBD1,TRBJ1-2,TRBV19,CASSIGQDYTF,TGTGCCAGTAGTATTGGACAGGACTACACCTTC